These 27 T cell receptor beta chains were all obtained from the same sample, sequenced in a study of blood T cells in healthy people across ages (dated by TCRdb to between 2015 and 2016). The library was generated by 5' RACE. For sequencing, an Illumina HiSeq 2500 was employed. A second PCR of roughly 6 to 12 cycles was performed with a sample-barcoded 5' primer and a J-beta primer mix. TCRdb trimmed the raw reads at Q25, called clones with MiXCR and kept productive beta chains. Identical CDR3 protein sequences are pooled into one entry, listed with their most common genes and DNA. This sample has around 650,000 distinct CDR3 sequences in its table, and about 30% of those were observed once. 15% to 17% of the sample is taken by the ten largest. Sequencing input: blood. The receptors shown here come from an elderly woman in good health. Donor details come from another sample of the same person, matched by shared clones.

As for this clonotype: Being one base from a much bigger clone, this may be a read error. This chain links TRBV7-9 with TRBJ2-1; D unclear. Germline loops: CDR1 SEHNR, CDR2 FQNEAQ (reference sequence). This CDR3 spans 13 amino acids. Trimming left V 0 bases short and J 7 bases short, with 7 bases between. CDR3 residues: CASSLAVLNEQFF. The CDR3 DNA sequence: TGTGCCAGCAGCTTAGCCGTTTTGAATGAGCAGTTCTTC.

Regarding this clonotype: This may be a read error: a much more frequent sequence differs by one nucleotide. The chain is built from TRBV20-1 and TRBJ2-5; D uncertain. The V end was cut by 0 bases, the J end by 5 bases, with 4 bases between. Germline V gene data show CDR1 as DFQATT and CDR2 as SNEGSKA (reference sequence). This CDR3 contains 11 residues. The CDR3 loop is CSARDCETQYF. Here the CDR3 DNA reads TGCAGTGCTAGAGATTGTGAGACCCAGTACTTC.

The gene calls are TRBV5-1 and TRBJ1-6; 9 nucleotides match TRBD1. Germline V gene lookup returns CDR1 SGHRS and CDR2 YFSETQ. V was clipped by 3 bases and J by 9 bases; unmatched bases: 10. The CDR3 covers 16 residues. CDR3 nucleotides: TGCGCCAGCAGCTCAATGGGACAGGGTGTAGGTTCACCCCTCCACTTT. Its translation is CASSSMGQGVGSPLHF.

This clonotype occurred many times. V usage is TRBV15 and J usage is TRBJ1-2; D gene uncertain. The CDR3 runs 11 residues. Germline assignment: CDR1 LNHNV and CDR2 YYDKDF (reference sequence). Trimming stripped 4 bases from V and 8 bases from J, with 8 bases between. The CDR3: CATSINRGYTF. In DNA, the CDR3 is TGTGCCACCAGCATTAACCGGGGCTACACCTTC.

This clonotype came up many times. This rearrangement joins TRBV20-1 to TRBJ1-1; D ambiguous. Germline CDR1 and CDR2: DFQATT and SNEGSKA (reference sequence). The CDR3 loop spans 11 amino acids. V was cut by 3 bases and J by 6 bases, with 8 bases left in between. The CDR3 bases are TGCAGTGCTAGGGGCGACGCTGAAGCTTTCTTT. Protein: CSARGDAEAFF.

This clonotype was recorded many times. The genes are TRBV7-3 and TRBJ1-5; no reliable D call. V shed 4 bases and J shed 3 bases, with 4 bases lying between them. CDR3 length: 12 residues. Germline values: CDR1 SGHTA, CDR2 FQGTGA. The DNA for the CDR3 is TGTGCCAGCAGCTGGGACAATCAGCCCCAGCATTTT. It yields the protein CASSWDNQPQHF.

About this clonotype itself: This may be a read error: a much more frequent sequence differs by one nucleotide. The rearrangement links TRBV18 to TRBJ1-6; 8 bases agree with TRBD1. Looked up from germline, CDR1 is KGHSH and CDR2 is LQKENI. This CDR3 is 16 amino acids long. The DNA for the CDR3 is TGTGCCAGCTCCCGGGACAGGAGCTCCTATAATTCATCCCTCCACTTT. Protein: CASSRDRSSYNSSLHF.

This clonotype was observed at least ten times. This sequence joins TRBV5-5 and TRBJ1-4; D possibly corresponds to TRBD1 (5 bases). CDR1 is SGHKS and CDR2 is YYEKEE in the germline V gene (reference sequence). This CDR3 is 15 amino acids long. The germline V and J ends were trimmed by 2 bases and 3 bases, with 11 bases remaining between them. CDR3 sequence reads: CASSFQGLSNEKLFF. The DNA for the CDR3 is TGTGCCAGCAGCTTCCAGGGTTTATCTAATGAAAAACTGTTTTTT.

At least ten counts were recorded for this clonotype. V is TRBV20-1 and J is TRBJ1-2; 8 bases agree with TRBD1. The CDR3 length is 12 residues. V was clipped by 6 bases and J by 4 bases; unmatched bases: 4. Germline lookup yields CDR1 DFQATT and CDR2 SNEGSKA (reference sequence). The CDR3 nucleotides are TGCAGTGCCAACGACAGGGGCTATGGCTACACCTTC. Protein sequence: CSANDRGYGYTF.

Concerning this clonotype itself: This may stem from a read error, because a much larger clone lies one nucleotide away. V and J are TRBV28 and TRBJ2-5, with 8 bases aligning to TRBD1. The DNA end is a closer match to TRBJ2-7, so the J assignment may be wrong. Germline values: CDR1 MDHEN, CDR2 SYDVKM. This CDR3 is 15 amino acids long. This chain's CDR3 is CASSLRGQGNDEQYF. Written as DNA, the CDR3 is TGTGCCAGCAGTTTAAGAGGACAGGGAAACGACGAGCAGTACTTC.

This sequence joins TRBV5-4 and TRBJ2-1; D unclear. Germline CDR1 SGHNT, CDR2 YYREEE (reference sequence). This CDR3 contains 13 residues. V was trimmed by 0 bases and J by 9 bases, leaving 10 bases between them. CDR3 sequence: CASSLVHSGEQFF. The CDR3 DNA is TGTGCCAGCAGCTTGGTCCATTCCGGTGAGCAGTTCTTC.

Of note for this clonotype: Compared with germline, one end of the junction differs, possibly owing to a read error. The chain recombines TRBV20-1 with TRBJ1-4, with TRBD1 matching 8 bases. The CDR3 length is 15 residues. CDR1 and CDR2 (germline): DFQATT, SNEGSKA (reference sequence). CDR3 sequence reads: CSARDPRGRDEKPFF. Written as DNA, the CDR3 is TGCAGTGCTAGAGATCCCAGGGGGCGGGATGAAAAACCGTTTTTT.

The chain recombines TRBV4-3 with TRBJ1-6; a weak D match, TRBD1 (5 bases). Germline CDR1 is LGHNA and CDR2 is YSLEER. The V end lost 0 bases, the J end lost 8 bases, and 14 bases lay between the germline ends. CDR3 length: 16 amino acids. DNA for the CDR3: TGCGCCAGCAGCCAAGATCATGGGCAGGGAGATTCACCCCTCCACTTT. It yields the protein CASSQDHGQGDSPLHF.

This clonotype was counted many times. The V gene is TRBV6-5, the J gene TRBJ2-7; 9 bases fit TRBD1. Germline V gene data show CDR1 as MNHEY and CDR2 as SVGAGI. V shed 6 bases and J 7 bases; nucleotides not matched to a gene: 10. This CDR3 has 14 amino acids. The DNA for the CDR3 is TGTGCCAGCAGCAGGGACAGGGCATCTGTGGAGCAGTACTTC. This gives the protein CASSRDRASVEQYF.

This clonotype appeared many times. This chain uses TRBV25-1 with TRBJ2-7; D unresolved. Germline V gene lookup returns CDR1 MGHDK and CDR2 SYGVNS. V was pared by 9 bases and J by 3 bases, with 18 bases between. This CDR3 region has 14 residues. The CDR3 region is CASALGGSGYEQYF. DNA of the CDR3: TGTGCCAGTGCCCTGGGCGGATCTGGCTACGAGCAGTACTTC.

This clonotype was seen only a few times. The genes are TRBV11-1 and TRBJ2-5; weak D call: TRBD1 (6 bases). The CDR3 has 15 residues. Trimming pared 6 bases from V and 11 bases from J, leaving 25 bases between. Germline V lookup: CDR1 SGHAT, CDR2 FQDESV (reference sequence). CDR3 DNA: TGTGCCAGCAGGGTCGGTACGGGACACCTCAATGAGCAGTACTTC. It encodes CASRVGTGHLNEQYF.

This clonotype appeared once. The chain has TRBV10-3 and TRBJ2-5, with D hard to call. The germline gives CDR1 ENHRY, CDR2 SYGVKD. Trimming removed 8 bases at V and 11 bases at J, with 18 bases between. This CDR3 contains 12 residues. CDR3 amino acids: CAIGQVSGEQYF. CDR3 in DNA: TGTGCCATCGGCCAGGTTTCTGGTGAGCAGTACTTC.

This clonotype was picked up many times. The rearrangement uses TRBV7-6 and TRBJ2-3; 11 bases agree with TRBD2. The germline CDR1 and CDR2 sequences are SGHVS and FNYEAQ. Trimming at V came to 5 bases and at J to 3 bases, leaving 4 bases not matched to a gene. The CDR3 is made up of 15 amino acids. DNA of the CDR3: TGTGCCAGCAGCCCTAGCGGGGGGTGGACAGATACGCAGTATTTT. This codes for CASSPSGGWTDTQYF.

The chain carries TRBV20-1 and TRBJ2-4, with no clear D. The DNA matches TRBJ2-7 better at its end, which makes the J call doubtful. The CDR3 is made up of 16 amino acids. Germline assignment: CDR1 DFQATT and CDR2 SNEGSKA (reference sequence). The CDR3 is CSARDLTAITIYEQYF. Here the CDR3 DNA reads TGCAGTGCTAGAGATCTTACAGCCATAACGATTTACGAGCAGTACTTC.

V usage is TRBV4-1 and J usage is TRBJ1-2; TRBD1 agrees at 8 bases. CDR3 size: 15 residues. Trimming at V came to 5 bases and at J to 7 bases, leaving 12 bases not matched to a gene. The germline CDR1 and CDR2 sequences are MGHRA and YSYEKL. This CDR3 is CASSYLDRGSAGYTF. The CDR3 DNA is TGCGCCAGCAGCTACCTAGACAGGGGTTCGGCTGGCTACACCTTC.

This clonotype appeared many times. CDR3 protein: CASSATPAAEQYF. CDR3 DNA: TGTGCCAGCAGCGCCACTCCTGCTGCCGAGCAGTACTTC. This chain links TRBV9 with TRBJ2-7, with D uncertain. Deletions cut 3 bases from V and 6 bases from J, with 13 bases between. This CDR3 region has 13 residues. The germline CDR1 and CDR2 sequences are SGDLS and YYNGEE. Filled out from reference TRBV9 and TRBJ2-7, the complete variable domain reads DSGVTQTPKHLITATGQRVTLRCSPRSGDLSVYWYQQSLDQGLQFLIQYYNGEERAKGNILERFSAQQFPDLHSELNLSSLELGDSALYFCASSATPAAEQYFGPGTRLTVT.

This clonotype was picked up many times. V is TRBV7-2 and J is TRBJ1-2, with D perhaps matching TRBD1 (5 bases). Trimming stripped 7 bases from V and 5 bases from J, with 11 bases between. CDR3 length equals 12 residues. Per the germline V gene, CDR1 is SGHTA and CDR2 is FQGNSA. CDR3 protein: CASTAGGYGYTF. In DNA, the CDR3 is TGTGCCAGCACTGCGGGGGGGTATGGCTACACCTTC.

The chain couples TRBV5-1 to TRBJ2-2, with 10 positions matching TRBD1. This CDR3 contains 16 residues. Trimming took 0 bases from V and 4 from J; bases not matched to a gene: 3. The germline CDR1 and CDR2 sequences are SGHRS and YFSETQ. The CDR3 region is CASSLGDRGGTGELFF. For the CDR3, the DNA is TGCGCCAGCAGCTTGGGGGACAGGGGCGGCACCGGGGAGCTGTTTTTT.

Ten or more counts support this clonotype. DNA for the CDR3: TGCAGCGTTGAGAAGCGAGCCGACAATGAGCAGTTCTTC. It is translated as CSVEKRADNEQFF. The V and J genes are TRBV29-1 and TRBJ2-1; D is ambiguous. The germline gives CDR1 SQVTM, CDR2 ANQGSEA. V was clipped by 3 bases and J by 5 bases, with 11 bases between them. The CDR3 has 13 amino acids.

This clonotype was observed many times. The chain joins TRBV7-9 to TRBJ2-3, with D possibly being TRBD1 (6 bases). Germline CDR1 reads SEHNR; CDR2 reads FQNEAQ (reference sequence). V lost 5 bases and J lost 8, with 14 bases in between. The CDR3 runs 13 residues. The CDR3, as DNA: TGTGCCAGCAGCCCAGTGGGGACACTTACGCAGTATTTT. Translation: CASSPVGTLTQYF.

This chain joins TRBV7-8 and TRBJ2-7; D is unresolved. The V and J ends lost 4 bases and 0 bases respectively, with 13 bases between them. This CDR3 has 15 amino acids. Germline CDR1 and CDR2: SGHVS and FQNEAQ. The CDR3 protein is CASSSYMGNSYEQYF. DNA of the CDR3: TGTGCCAGCAGCTCTTACATGGGCAACTCCTACGAGCAGTACTTC.

This clonotype showed up just a few times. The CDR3 sequence: CASSLRGVETQYF. The CDR3 DNA sequence: TGTGCCAGCAGCCTTCGGGGGGTGGAGACCCAGTACTTC. This chain connects TRBV7-2 to TRBJ2-5; 7 nucleotides align to TRBD2. The V gene's germline CDR1 is SGHTA and CDR2 FQGNSA. The CDR3 covers 13 residues. J gave up 5 bases and V 5 bases, and 5 bases lay outside the gene matches.